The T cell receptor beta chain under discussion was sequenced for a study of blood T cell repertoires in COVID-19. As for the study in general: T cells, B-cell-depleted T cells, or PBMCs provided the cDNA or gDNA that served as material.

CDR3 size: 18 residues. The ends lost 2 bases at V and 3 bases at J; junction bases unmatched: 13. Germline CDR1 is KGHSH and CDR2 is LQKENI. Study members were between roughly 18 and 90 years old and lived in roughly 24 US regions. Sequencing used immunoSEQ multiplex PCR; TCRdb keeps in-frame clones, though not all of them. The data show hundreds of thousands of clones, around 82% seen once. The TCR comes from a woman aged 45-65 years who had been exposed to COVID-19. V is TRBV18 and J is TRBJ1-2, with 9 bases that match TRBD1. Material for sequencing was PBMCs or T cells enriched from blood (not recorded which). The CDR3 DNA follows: TGTGCCAGCTCACCAACCGGGACAGGGATTGGGGGCTACTATGGCTACACCTTC. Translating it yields CASSPTGTGIGGYYGYTF. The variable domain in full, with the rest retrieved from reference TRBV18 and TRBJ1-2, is NAGVMQNPRHLVRRRGQEARLRCSPMKGHSHVYWYRQLPEEGLKFMVYLQKENIIDESGMPKERFSAEFPKEGPSILRIQQVVRGDSAAYFCASSPTGTGIGGYYGYTFGSGTRLTVV.